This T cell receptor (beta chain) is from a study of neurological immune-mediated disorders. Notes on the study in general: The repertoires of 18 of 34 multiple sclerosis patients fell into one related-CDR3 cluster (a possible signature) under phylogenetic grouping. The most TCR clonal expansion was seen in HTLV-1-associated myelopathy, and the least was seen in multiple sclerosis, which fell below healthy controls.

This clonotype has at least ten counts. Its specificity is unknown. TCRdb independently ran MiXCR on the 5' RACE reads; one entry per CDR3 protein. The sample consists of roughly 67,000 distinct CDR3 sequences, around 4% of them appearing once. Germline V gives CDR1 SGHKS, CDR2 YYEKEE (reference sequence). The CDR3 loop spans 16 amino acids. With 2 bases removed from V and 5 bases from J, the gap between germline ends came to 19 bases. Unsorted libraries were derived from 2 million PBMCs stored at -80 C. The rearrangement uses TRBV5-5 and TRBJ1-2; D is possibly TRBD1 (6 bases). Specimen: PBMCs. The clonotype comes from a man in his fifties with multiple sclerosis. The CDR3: CASSFRDKPEKYGYTF. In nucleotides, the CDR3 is TGTGCCAGCAGCTTCCGGGACAAGCCTGAGAAATATGGCTACACCTTC.